These 10 T cell receptor beta chains share one sample of origin, sequenced in a study of blood T cells in healthy people across ages. The second PCR ran about 6 to 12 cycles with a sample-barcoded 5' primer and J-beta primers. One entry per CDR3 protein results from TCRdb running MiXCR on the 5' RACE reads. The sample contains 1 million to 1.2 million distinct CDR3 sequences, roughly two fifths of which appear only once. The specimen was blood. Receptor source: a young man in good health.

This chain links TRBV30 with TRBJ1-2, with TRBD1 matching 9 bases. The CDR3 extends over 15 amino acids. Germline trimming cut 1 base from V and 4 bases from J; bases unmatched to any gene: 7. Germline-derived CDR1 and CDR2 are GTSNPN and SVGIG (reference sequence). In DNA form, the CDR3 reads TGTGCCTGGAGTGCCGGGACAGGGAACGGCTATGGCTACACCTTC. Translated: CAWSAGTGNGYGYTF.

This sequence joins TRBV27 and TRBJ1-4, with a possible D match to TRBD1 (5 bases). Germline lookup yields CDR1 MNHEY and CDR2 SMNVEV (reference sequence). This CDR3 region has 12 residues. V dropped 8 bases and J dropped 8 bases, with 12 bases sitting between them. The CDR3 DNA reads as TGTGCCAGCGCTTCTTGGGGGGAAAAACTGTTTTTT. Its translation is CASASWGEKLFF.

V is TRBV6-5 and J is TRBJ1-6; D not certain. The germline V gene has CDR1 MNHEY and CDR2 SVGAGI. Trimming took off 10 bases at V and 5 bases at J, with 15 bases between the two ends. CDR3 length equals 14 residues. CDR3 in amino acids: CANVRAENNSPLHF. CDR3 DNA: TGTGCCAACGTCCGGGCGGAAAATAATTCACCCCTCCACTTT.

V is TRBV28 and J is TRBJ1-6; no definite D call. The CDR3 runs to 16 residues. V dropped 3 bases and J dropped 0 bases, with 9 bases sitting between them. The germline V gene has CDR1 MDHEN and CDR2 SYDVKM. In DNA form, the CDR3 reads TGTGCCAGCAGTTTGTTCAGTGGCTCCTATAATTCACCCCTCCACTTT. This encodes CASSLFSGSYNSPLHF.

The gene calls are TRBV20-1 and TRBJ2-1; 8 nucleotides line up with TRBD1. V shed 7 bases, J shed 6 bases, and the junction held 8 bases outside the gene matches. The CDR3 extends over 13 amino acids. The germline V gene has CDR1 DFQATT and CDR2 SNEGSKA (reference sequence). The CDR3 sequence is CSVRTGMSNEQFF. The CDR3 DNA is TGCAGTGTTCGGACAGGGATGAGCAATGAGCAGTTCTTC.

This rearrangement joins TRBV4-2 to TRBJ1-2, with 7 bases aligning to TRBD1. This CDR3 contains 16 residues. The V segment lost 0 bases and the J segment 5 bases; nucleotides outside the gene matches: 9. Per germline, CDR1 LGHNA and CDR2 YNFKEQ. CDR3 amino acids: CASSQDNRGLRYGYTF. The CDR3 bases are TGTGCCAGCAGCCAAGACAACAGGGGTCTGAGGTATGGCTACACCTTC.

The gene calls are TRBV12-3 or TRBV12-4 and TRBJ1-1; D call uncertain. The CDR3 is made up of 15 amino acids. Trimming took 3 bases from V and 6 from J, leaving 17 bases between them. CDR3 in DNA: TGTGCCAGCAGTTTGAATCAACTACTAAACGCTGAAGCTTTCTTT. Translation gives CASSLNQLLNAEAFF.

This clonotype was detected only a few times. The chain has TRBV9 and TRBJ2-1, with TRBD2 matching 9 bases. CDR3 size: 17 residues. Germline V gene sequence: CDR1 SGDLS, CDR2 YYNGEE. V shed 4 bases, J shed 4 bases, and the junction held 12 bases outside the gene matches. DNA of the CDR3: TGTGCCAGCAGCTCCGACCCGCGGGGGGGCTCTTACAATGAGCAGTTCTTC. Its protein is CASSSDPRGGSYNEQFF.

This clonotype showed up just a few times. The rearrangement links TRBV5-1 to TRBJ2-1; 9 bases are a match to TRBD1. CDR3 size: 15 residues. The trim removed 3 bases at V and 9 bases at J, leaving 10 bases unmatched. Germline CDR1 and CDR2: SGHRS and YFSETQ. DNA for the CDR3: TGCGCCAGCAGCTCCCGGGACAGGGATGTGAGTGAGCAGTTCTTC. The encoded protein is CASSSRDRDVSEQFF. Full variable domain (remainder filled in from reference TRBV5-1 and TRBJ2-1): KAGVTQTPRYLIKTRGQQVTLSCSPISGHRSVSWYQQTPGQGLQFLFEYFSETQRNKGNFPGRFSGRQFSNSRSEMNVSTLELGDSALYLCASSSRDRDVSEQFFGPGTRLTVL.

The sample holds many counts of this clonotype. J is TRBJ1-1 and V is TRBV4-1; D not certain. The CDR3 covers 15 residues. V shed 1 base and J shed 2 bases, with 11 bases lying between them. From germline, CDR1 is MGHRA and CDR2 YSYEKL. As DNA, the CDR3 is TGCGCCAGCAGCCAAGTGGCCATGCGCAACACTGAAGCTTTCTTT. Amino acids: CASSQVAMRNTEAFF.